A single sample is the source of the 26 T cell receptor beta chains below, sequenced in a study of blood T cell repertoires in COVID-19. Clones were read by immunoSEQ multiplex PCR, and TCRdb kept only the in-frame ones, dropping some. The sample records some 200,000 clones, roughly four fifths being singletons. Material for sequencing was PBMCs or T cells enriched from blood (not recorded which). These receptors were obtained from a woman in her thirties or forties with acute COVID-19.

The V and J genes are TRBV24-1 and TRBJ1-5; D possibly corresponds to TRBD1 (5 bases). V was trimmed by 12 bases and J by 2 bases, leaving 10 bases between them. The CDR3 covers 12 residues. The germline V gene encodes CDR1 KGHDR and CDR2 SFDVKD. The CDR3 DNA is TGTGCCGCCCAACAGGGCAATCAGCCCCAGCATTTT. Encoded protein: CAAQQGNQPQHF.

CDR3 sequence reads: CASSVMAGGSYEQYF. CDR3 nucleotide sequence: TGTGCCAGCAGCGTAATGGCAGGGGGATCTTACGAGCAGTACTTC. The chain combines TRBV9 with TRBJ2-7, with 7 nucleotides matching TRBD1. The CDR3 spans 15 residues. J was trimmed by 4 bases and V by 1 base; bases with no gene match: 8. Germline values: CDR1 SGDLS, CDR2 YYNGEE.

The V and J genes are TRBV9 and TRBJ2-3; D gene uncertain. CDR3 length: 15 amino acids. The germline V and J ends were trimmed by 1 base and 5 bases, with 14 bases remaining between them. Looked up from germline, CDR1 is SGDLS and CDR2 is YYNGEE. The DNA for the CDR3 is TGTGCCAGCAGCGTAAGGAGTATTTCACGAGATACGCAGTATTTT. This translates into CASSVRSISRDTQYF.

This sequence joins TRBV30 and TRBJ2-7; D may be TRBD2 (6 bases). V was clipped by 5 bases and J by 0 bases, with 14 bases between them. Germline V CDR1 and CDR2: GTSNPN, SVGIG (reference sequence). This CDR3 has 14 amino acids. In DNA form, the CDR3 reads TGTGCCTGGGAGCCGGGACTTAGCTCCTACGAGCAGTACTTC. Protein product: CAWEPGLSSYEQYF.

The chain joins TRBV2 to TRBJ1-2; D unresolved. CDR3 length: 15 amino acids. With 5 bases removed from V and 7 bases from J, the gap between germline ends came to 20 bases. CDR1 and CDR2 (germline): SNHLY, FYNNEI. CDR3 in amino acids: CASSFTLIPLRGYTF. The DNA of the CDR3 is TGTGCCAGCAGTTTCACCCTCATACCCCTACGTGGCTACACCTTC.

The chain carries TRBV2 and TRBJ1-5; TRBD1 matches at 11 bases. V gave up 4 bases and J gave up 6 bases; unmatched junction bases: 2. This CDR3 is built from 14 residues. CDR1 and CDR2 (germline): SNHLY, FYNNEI. In DNA, the CDR3 is TGTGCCAGCAGTGGGACAGGGGGCGGTCAGCCCCAGCATTTT. It encodes CASSGTGGGQPQHF.

This clone was recorded once. The chain links TRBV27 to TRBJ2-5; 7 positions match TRBD1. The germline V gene encodes CDR1 MNHEY and CDR2 SMNVEV (reference sequence). V was clipped by 5 bases and J by 5 bases; unmatched bases: 8. The CDR3 length is 14 residues. The CDR3 region is CASSTLQGWETQYF. In DNA form, the CDR3 reads TGTGCCAGCAGTACTTTACAGGGGTGGGAGACCCAGTACTTC.

The chain couples TRBV5-4 to TRBJ2-3; D perhaps matches TRBD1 (5 bases). The CDR3 length is 16 residues. The ends were cut back, 7 bases at V and 1 base at J, with 19 bases in the middle. From germline, CDR1 is SGHNT and CDR2 YYREEE (reference sequence). The CDR3 reads CASAQKRQSGTDTQYF. CDR3 nucleotides: TGTGCCAGCGCCCAAAAACGACAGTCGGGCACAGATACGCAGTATTTT.

V and J are TRBV28 and TRBJ1-3, with 9 bases aligning to TRBD1. The V gene's germline CDR1 is MDHEN and CDR2 SYDVKM. The CDR3 totals 15 residues. Losses at the gene ends were 6 bases for V and 4 bases for J; bases not matched to a gene: 7. The CDR3 DNA follows: TGTGCCAGCAGCTCCCGGACAGGGGCCGGAAACACCATATATTTT. This encodes CASSSRTGAGNTIYF.

The chain combines TRBV29-1 with TRBJ1-1; a weak D match, TRBD1 (6 bases). The CDR3 is made up of 15 amino acids. CDR1 is SQVTM, CDR2 ANQGSEA, per germline. V was trimmed by 7 bases and J by 4 bases, leaving 22 bases between them. Here the CDR3 reads CSAVDRRGFGTEAFF. The CDR3 DNA follows: TGCAGCGCCGTCGACAGGAGAGGATTTGGCACTGAAGCTTTCTTT.

The rearrangement joins TRBV7-8 to TRBJ2-1, with D maybe TRBD1 (5 bases). The CDR3 runs 15 residues. Per the germline V gene, CDR1 is SGHVS and CDR2 is FQNEAQ. With 3 bases removed from V and 0 bases from J, the gap between germline ends came to 9 bases. The chain's CDR3 is CASSFGAYSYNEQFF. DNA of the CDR3: TGTGCCAGCAGCTTTGGGGCATACTCCTACAATGAGCAGTTCTTC.

The CDR3 sequence: CASRVGHSTYEQYF. The CDR3 DNA is TGCGCCAGCAGGGTGGGACACTCAACCTACGAGCAGTACTTC. The chain recombines TRBV10-2 with TRBJ2-7; TRBD1 is a possible D gene (6 bases). The CDR3 consists of 14 residues. Trimming removed 6 bases from V and 2 bases from J, with 14 bases in between. Per germline, CDR1 WSHSY and CDR2 SAAADI.

The genes are TRBV20-1 and TRBJ2-1, with a weak D call TRBD2 (6 bases). The V gene's germline CDR1 is DFQATT and CDR2 SNEGSKA (reference sequence). The CDR3 sequence is 11 residues long. With 8 bases removed from V and 9 bases from J, the gap between germline ends came to 14 bases. The CDR3 nucleotides read TGCAGTACCGGAGGGCGGGGTGAGCAGTTCTTC. Protein sequence: CSTGGRGEQFF.

This clone came up a few times. The chain is built from TRBV13 and TRBJ1-6, with D possibly matching TRBD1 (6 bases). CDR1 and CDR2 from the germline V gene are PRHDT and FYEKMQ (reference sequence). The CDR3 loop spans 12 amino acids. Trimming removed 5 bases at V and 9 bases at J, with 8 bases between. CDR3: CASSIRGSPLHF. In DNA, the CDR3 is TGTGCCAGCAGCATCAGGGGTTCACCCCTCCACTTT.

V is TRBV10-3 and J is TRBJ2-1; D uncertain. With 7 bases removed from V and 7 bases from J, the gap between germline ends came to 20 bases. CDR3 length: 15 residues. From germline, CDR1 is ENHRY and CDR2 SYGVKD. The DNA of the CDR3 is TGTGCCATCACTAAGGCGGAGCCCCCTAATAATGAGCAGTTCTTC. Translating gives CAITKAEPPNNEQFF.

The chain employs TRBV27 and TRBJ1-1; D gene ambiguous. Germline CDR1 is MNHEY and CDR2 is SMNVEV (reference sequence). V was cut by 5 bases and J by 4 bases, with 20 bases left in between. The CDR3 contains 16 residues. The DNA for the CDR3 is TGTGCCAGCAGTGTCTCCCCGGGAGCCTCTTTCACTGAAGCTTTCTTT. Translated, it gives CASSVSPGASFTEAFF.

The rearrangement joins TRBV6-5 to TRBJ2-7; 12 nucleotides match TRBD2. Germline CDR1 MNHEY, CDR2 SVGAGI. The CDR3 is 14 amino acids. The V and J ends lost 5 bases and 6 bases, in that order; junction bases with no gene match: 5. This chain's CDR3 is CASSRLTSGSEQYF. Written as DNA, the CDR3 is TGTGCCAGCAGTCGCCTGACTAGCGGGAGCGAGCAGTACTTC.

The chain employs TRBV10-3 and TRBJ2-2; D is unresolved. The CDR3 spans 16 residues. V gave up 7 bases and J gave up 5 bases, with 20 bases separating them. CDR1 is ENHRY and CDR2 is SYGVKD in the germline V gene. The CDR3 spells CAITPSEKAQTGELFF. For the CDR3, the DNA is TGTGCCATCACCCCCTCGGAGAAAGCACAAACCGGGGAGCTGTTTTTT.

This chain links TRBV19 with TRBJ2-1; D is ambiguous. The V gene's germline CDR1 is LNHDA and CDR2 SQIVND (reference sequence). This CDR3 is built from 13 residues. V gave up 1 base and J gave up 4 bases, with 5 bases separating them. The CDR3 loop reads CASSIGRYNEQFF. CDR3 bases: TGTGCCAGTAGTATAGGGCGGTACAATGAGCAGTTCTTC.

The chain combines TRBV3-1 (or the pseudogene TRBV3-2) with TRBJ1-2; maybe TRBD1 (6 bases). From germline, CDR1 is LGHDT and CDR2 YNNKEL (reference sequence). The CDR3 runs to 15 residues. Trimming took off 1 base at V and 0 bases at J, with 9 bases between the two ends. The CDR3 sequence: CASSQGTATNYGYTF. The CDR3, as DNA: TGTGCCAGCAGCCAAGGGACAGCTACTAACTATGGCTACACCTTC.

This clone turned up a few times. The genes are TRBV6-4 and TRBJ2-1, with 13 positions matching TRBD2. Germline V gene sequence: CDR1 MRHNA, CDR2 SNTAGT. The CDR3 is made up of 17 amino acids. J lost 4 bases, V lost 6 bases, and 9 bases had no gene match. CDR3 DNA sequence: TGTGCCAGCAGCCCCCAAGGGGGACTAGCGGGGTACAATGAGCAGTTCTTC. Its protein is CASSPQGGLAGYNEQFF.

The chain combines TRBV4-2 with TRBJ2-3; D remains unclear. CDR1 LGHNA and CDR2 YNFKEQ come from the germline V gene. Trimming took off 0 bases at V and 0 bases at J, with 10 bases between the two ends. The CDR3 sequence is 16 residues long. Here the CDR3 DNA reads TGTGCCAGCAGCCAAGATCGAGCGTCTAGCACAGATACGCAGTATTTT. It is translated as CASSQDRASSTDTQYF.

This sequence joins TRBV19 and TRBJ2-5; TRBD2 might be the D (6 bases). The V end lost 5 bases, the J end lost 4 bases, and 8 bases lay between the germline ends. Looked up from germline, CDR1 is LNHDA and CDR2 is SQIVND (reference sequence). The CDR3 is 12 amino acids. The CDR3 spells CASSRDSETQYF. The CDR3 coding sequence is TGTGCCAGTAGTCGGGACTCAGAGACCCAGTACTTC.

The CDR3 is CAWSKTASNQPQHF. As DNA, the CDR3 is TGTGCCTGGAGTAAGACAGCGAGCAATCAGCCCCAGCATTTT. V and J are TRBV30 and TRBJ1-5; the D gene is possibly TRBD1 (5 bases). The CDR3 spans 14 residues. Trimming stripped 2 bases from V and 1 base from J, with 9 bases between. Germline CDR1 GTSNPN, CDR2 SVGIG (reference sequence).

V gene TRBV2 combines with J gene TRBJ1-4; the D gene is possibly TRBD1 (5 bases). V was clipped by 9 bases and J by 5 bases, with 16 bases between them. This CDR3 region has 14 residues. Germline CDR1 and CDR2: SNHLY and FYNNEI. CDR3 nucleotide sequence: TGTGCCAGTTCCTCGGCAGGGCAAAATGAAAAACTGTTTTTT. It encodes CASSSAGQNEKLFF.

The rearrangement uses TRBV18 and TRBJ1-2; 10 bases align to TRBD1. This CDR3 is 14 amino acids long. With 3 bases clipped from V and 6 bases from J, the junction kept 4 bases outside the gene matches. Per germline, CDR1 KGHSH and CDR2 LQKENI. The CDR3 reads CASSPGQGFDGYTF. CDR3 bases: TGTGCCAGCTCACCGGGACAGGGGTTTGATGGCTACACCTTC.